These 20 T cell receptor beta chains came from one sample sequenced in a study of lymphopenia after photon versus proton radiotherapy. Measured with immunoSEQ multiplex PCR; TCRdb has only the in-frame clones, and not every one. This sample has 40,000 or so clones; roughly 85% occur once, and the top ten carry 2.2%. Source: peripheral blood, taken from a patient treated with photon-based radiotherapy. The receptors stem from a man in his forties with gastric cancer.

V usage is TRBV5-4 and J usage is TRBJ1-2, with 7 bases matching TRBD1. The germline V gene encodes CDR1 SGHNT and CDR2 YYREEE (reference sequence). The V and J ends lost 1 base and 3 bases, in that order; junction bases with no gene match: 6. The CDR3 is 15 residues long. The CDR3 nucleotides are TGTGCCAGCAGCTTGAGGGAGCAGGGGGACTATGGCTACACCTTC. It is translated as CASSLREQGDYGYTF.

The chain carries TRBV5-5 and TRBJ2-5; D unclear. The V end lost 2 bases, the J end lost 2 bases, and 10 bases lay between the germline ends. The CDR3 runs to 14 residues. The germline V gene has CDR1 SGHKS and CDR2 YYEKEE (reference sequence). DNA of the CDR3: TGTGCCAGCAGCTTTGGGTGGATACAAGAGACCCAGTACTTC. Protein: CASSFGWIQETQYF.

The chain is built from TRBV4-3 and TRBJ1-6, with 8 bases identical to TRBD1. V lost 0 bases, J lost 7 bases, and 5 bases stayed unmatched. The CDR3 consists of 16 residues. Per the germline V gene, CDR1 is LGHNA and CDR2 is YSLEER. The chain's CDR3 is CASSQDGTGLNSPLHF. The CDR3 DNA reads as TGCGCCAGCAGCCAAGACGGGACAGGTTTAAATTCACCCCTCCACTTT.

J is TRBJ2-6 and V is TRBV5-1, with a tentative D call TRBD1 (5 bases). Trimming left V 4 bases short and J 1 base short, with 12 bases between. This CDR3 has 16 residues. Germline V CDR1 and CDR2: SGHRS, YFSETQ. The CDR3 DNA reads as TGCGCCAGCAGCGTGGAACGACAGTCTGGGGCCAACGTCCTGACTTTC. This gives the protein CASSVERQSGANVLTF. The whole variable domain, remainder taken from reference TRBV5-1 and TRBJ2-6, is KAGVTQTPRYLIKTRGQQVTLSCSPISGHRSVSWYQQTPGQGLQFLFEYFSETQRNKGNFPGRFSGRQFSNSRSEMNVSTLELGDSALYLCASSVERQSGANVLTFGAGSRLTVL.

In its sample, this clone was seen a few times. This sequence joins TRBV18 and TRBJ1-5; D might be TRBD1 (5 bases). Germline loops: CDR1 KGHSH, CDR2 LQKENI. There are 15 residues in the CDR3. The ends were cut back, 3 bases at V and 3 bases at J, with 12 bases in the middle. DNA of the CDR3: TGTGCCAGCTCACCGGGCGCGGGGACCAATCAGCCCCAGCATTTT. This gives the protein CASSPGAGTNQPQHF.

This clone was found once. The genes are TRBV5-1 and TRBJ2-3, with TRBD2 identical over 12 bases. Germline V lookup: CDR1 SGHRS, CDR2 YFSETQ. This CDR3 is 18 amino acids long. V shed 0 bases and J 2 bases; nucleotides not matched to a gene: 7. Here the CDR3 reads CASSLAELAGGPTDTQYF. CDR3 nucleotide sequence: TGCGCCAGCAGCTTGGCGGAACTAGCGGGGGGTCCCACAGATACGCAGTATTTT.

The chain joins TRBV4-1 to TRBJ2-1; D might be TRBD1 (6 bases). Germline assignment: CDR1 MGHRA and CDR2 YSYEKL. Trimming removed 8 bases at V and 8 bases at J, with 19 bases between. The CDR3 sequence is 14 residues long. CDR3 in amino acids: CASRPLLQGDEQFF. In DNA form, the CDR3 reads TGCGCCAGCCGCCCTCTATTACAGGGAGATGAGCAGTTCTTC.

CDR3 amino acids: CASSLSENTEAFF. The CDR3 DNA reads as TGTGCCAGCAGTCTATCGGAGAACACTGAAGCTTTCTTT. The chain carries TRBV6-5 and TRBJ1-1; D not resolved. With 5 bases removed from V and 1 base from J, the gap between germline ends came to 8 bases. Germline values: CDR1 MNHEY, CDR2 SVGAGI. The CDR3 has 13 residues.

CDR3 sequence reads: CASSQGNGYGYTF. The CDR3 DNA reads TGTGCCAGCAGCCAAGGAAATGGATATGGCTACACCTTC. The chain combines TRBV4-2 with TRBJ1-2; D remains ambiguous. The CDR3 spans 13 residues. Germline CDR1 LGHNA, CDR2 YNFKEQ. Trimming removed 1 base at V and 5 bases at J, with 8 bases between.

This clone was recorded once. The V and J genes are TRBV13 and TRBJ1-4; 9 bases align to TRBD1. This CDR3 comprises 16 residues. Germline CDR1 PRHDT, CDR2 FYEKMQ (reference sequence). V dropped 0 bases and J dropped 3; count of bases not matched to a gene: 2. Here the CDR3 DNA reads TGTGCCAGCAGCTTAGGGACAGGGGGACCTAATGAAAAACTGTTTTTT. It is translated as CASSLGTGGPNEKLFF.

The CDR3 region is CASSIGRSDEKLFF. The CDR3 DNA reads as TGTGCCAGTAGTATAGGACGGTCTGATGAAAAACTGTTTTTT. The rearrangement uses TRBV19 and TRBJ1-4; D remains unclear. In germline, CDR1 is LNHDA, CDR2 SQIVND (reference sequence). CDR3 length: 14 amino acids. Trimming pared 1 base from V and 6 bases from J, leaving 9 bases between.

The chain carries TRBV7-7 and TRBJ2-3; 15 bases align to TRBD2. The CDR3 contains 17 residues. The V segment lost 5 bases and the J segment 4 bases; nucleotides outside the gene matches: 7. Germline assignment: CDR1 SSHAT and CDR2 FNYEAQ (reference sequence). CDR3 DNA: TGTGCCAGCAGCCGAGTCCGGACTAGCGGGGGGGCAGATACGCAGTATTTT. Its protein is CASSRVRTSGGADTQYF.

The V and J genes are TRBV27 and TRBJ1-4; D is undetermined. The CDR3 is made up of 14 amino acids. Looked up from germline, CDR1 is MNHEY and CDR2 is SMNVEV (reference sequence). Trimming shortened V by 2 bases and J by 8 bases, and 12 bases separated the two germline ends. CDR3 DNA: TGTGCCAGCAGTTTAGGTCGGGGAGTCGAAAAACTGTTTTTT. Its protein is CASSLGRGVEKLFF.

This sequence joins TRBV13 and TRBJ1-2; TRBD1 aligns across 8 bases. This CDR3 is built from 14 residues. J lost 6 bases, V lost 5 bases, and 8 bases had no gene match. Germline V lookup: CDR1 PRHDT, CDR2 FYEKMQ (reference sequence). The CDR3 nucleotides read TGTGCCAGCAGCCCGGGACAGGCCTTAGATGGCTACACCTTC. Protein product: CASSPGQALDGYTF. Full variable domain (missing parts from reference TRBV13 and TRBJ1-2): AAGVIQSPRHLIKEKRETATLKCYPIPRHDTVYWYQQGPGQDPQFLISFYEKMQSDKGSIPDRFSAQQFSDYHSELNMSSLELGDSALYFCASSPGQALDGYTFGSGTRLTVV.

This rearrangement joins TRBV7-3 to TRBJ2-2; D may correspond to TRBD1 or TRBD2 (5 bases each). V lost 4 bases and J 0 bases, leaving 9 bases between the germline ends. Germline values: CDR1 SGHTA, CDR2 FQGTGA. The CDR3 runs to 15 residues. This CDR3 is CASSWGTANTGELFF. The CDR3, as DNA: TGTGCCAGCAGCTGGGGGACGGCGAACACCGGGGAGCTGTTTTTT.

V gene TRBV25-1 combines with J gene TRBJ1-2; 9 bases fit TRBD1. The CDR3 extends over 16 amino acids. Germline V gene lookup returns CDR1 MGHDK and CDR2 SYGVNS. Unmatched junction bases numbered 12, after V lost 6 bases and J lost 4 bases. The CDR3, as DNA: TGTGCCAGCAGCCTCGAGGGACAGGGAGAGCCCTATGGCTACACCTTC. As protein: CASSLEGQGEPYGYTF.

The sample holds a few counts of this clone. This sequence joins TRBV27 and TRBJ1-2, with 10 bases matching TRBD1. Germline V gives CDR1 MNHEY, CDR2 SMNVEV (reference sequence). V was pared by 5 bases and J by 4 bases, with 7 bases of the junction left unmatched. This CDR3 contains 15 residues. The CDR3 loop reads CASSRQGADSYGYTF. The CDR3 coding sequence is TGTGCCAGCAGTCGACAGGGGGCCGACTCCTATGGCTACACCTTC.

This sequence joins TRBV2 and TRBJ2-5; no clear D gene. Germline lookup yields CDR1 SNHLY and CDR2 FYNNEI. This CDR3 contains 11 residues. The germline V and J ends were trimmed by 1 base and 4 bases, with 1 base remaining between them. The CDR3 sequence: CASSEVETQYF. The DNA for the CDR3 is TGTGCCAGCAGTGAAGTAGAGACCCAGTACTTC.

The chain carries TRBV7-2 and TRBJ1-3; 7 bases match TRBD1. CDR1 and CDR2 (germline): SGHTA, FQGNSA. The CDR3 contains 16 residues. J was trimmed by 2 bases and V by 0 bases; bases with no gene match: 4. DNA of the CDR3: TGTGCCAGCAGCTTAGCGGGCAGGGGGACTGGAAACACCATATATTTT. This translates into CASSLAGRGTGNTIYF. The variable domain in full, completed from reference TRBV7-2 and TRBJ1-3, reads GAGVSQSPSNKVTEKGKDVELRCDPISGHTALYWYRQSLGQGLEFLIYFQGNSAPDKSGLPSDRFSAERTGGSVSTLTIQRTQQEDSAVYLCASSLAGRGTGNTIYFGEGSWLTVV.

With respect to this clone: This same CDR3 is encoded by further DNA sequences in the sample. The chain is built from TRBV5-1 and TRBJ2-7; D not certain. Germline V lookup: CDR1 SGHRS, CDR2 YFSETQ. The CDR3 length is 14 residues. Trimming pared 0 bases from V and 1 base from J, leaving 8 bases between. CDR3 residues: CASSLGAASYEQYF. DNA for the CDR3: TGCGCCAGCAGCTTGGGGGCAGCTTCCTACGAGCAGTACTTC.